This T cell receptor beta chain was recovered during a study of cytomegalovirus exposure and HLA in healthy donors. Notes on the study in general: From TCR beta sequences, most subjects' HLA-A and HLA-B alleles were reportedly predicted accurately. Reportedly, a later analysis found an Asian-associated ancestry cluster had fewer N-insertions than the roughly 670-donor mean. Using a false discovery rate of 0.05, a later analysis showed that roughly 16,000 TCR beta sequences were associated with HLA alleles.

V was trimmed by 2 bases and J by 3 bases, leaving 11 bases between them. CDR1 and CDR2 from the germline V gene are MDHEN and SYDVKM. This CDR3 contains 15 residues. For this clone: The antigen remains unidentified.

A multiplex PCR was run with 60 Vbeta primers and 13 Jbeta primers. Profiling relied on immunoSEQ multiplex PCR, and the TCRdb table lists in-frame clones only, not all of them. The sample consists of 75,000 to 90,000 clones, around 78% of them appearing once. This sequence was found in a man in his forties in good health and CMV-seronegative. The gene calls are TRBV28 and TRBJ1-5; unclear D gene. Material: PBMCs. CDR3 bases: TGTGCCAGCAGTTTAGCCGGAGGAGACAATCAGCCCCAGCATTTT. Protein product: CASSLAGGDNQPQHF.